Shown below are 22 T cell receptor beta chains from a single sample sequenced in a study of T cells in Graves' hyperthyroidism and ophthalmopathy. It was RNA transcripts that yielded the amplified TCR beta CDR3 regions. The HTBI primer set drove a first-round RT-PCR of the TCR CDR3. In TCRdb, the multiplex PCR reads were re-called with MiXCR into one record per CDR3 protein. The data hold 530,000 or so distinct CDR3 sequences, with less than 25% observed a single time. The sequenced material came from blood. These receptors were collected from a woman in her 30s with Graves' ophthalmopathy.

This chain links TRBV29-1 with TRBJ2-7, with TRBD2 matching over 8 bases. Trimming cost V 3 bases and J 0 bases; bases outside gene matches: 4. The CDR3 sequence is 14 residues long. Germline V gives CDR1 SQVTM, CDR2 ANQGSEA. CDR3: CSVERRGVSYEQYF. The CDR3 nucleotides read TGCAGCGTTGAGCGGCGGGGGGTCTCCTACGAGCAGTACTTC.

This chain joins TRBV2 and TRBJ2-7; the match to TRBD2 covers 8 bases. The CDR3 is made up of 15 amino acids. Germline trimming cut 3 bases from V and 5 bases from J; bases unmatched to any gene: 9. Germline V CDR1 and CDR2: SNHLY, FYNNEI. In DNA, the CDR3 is TGTGCCAGCAGTGATAAGGGCGGGGGGCTCGACGAGCAGTACTTC. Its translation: CASSDKGGGLDEQYF.

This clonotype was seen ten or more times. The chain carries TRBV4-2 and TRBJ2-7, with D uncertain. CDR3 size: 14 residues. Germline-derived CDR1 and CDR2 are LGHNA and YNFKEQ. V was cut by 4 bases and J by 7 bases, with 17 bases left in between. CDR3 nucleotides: TGTGCCAGCAGCCTTTTCCTTTGGGCGGATGAGCAGTACTTC. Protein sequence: CASSLFLWADEQYF.

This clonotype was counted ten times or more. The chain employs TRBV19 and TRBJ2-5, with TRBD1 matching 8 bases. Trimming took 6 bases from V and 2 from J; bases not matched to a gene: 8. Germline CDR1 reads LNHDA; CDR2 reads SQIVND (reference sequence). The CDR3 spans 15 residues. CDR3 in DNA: TGTGCCAGTAGGAGAACGACAGGGGCGCAAGAGACCCAGTACTTC. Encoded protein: CASRRTTGAQETQYF.

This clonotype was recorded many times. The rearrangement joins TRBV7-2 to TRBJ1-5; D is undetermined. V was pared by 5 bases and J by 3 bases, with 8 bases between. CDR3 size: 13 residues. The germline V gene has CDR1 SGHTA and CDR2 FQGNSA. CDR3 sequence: CASSPYNNQPQHF. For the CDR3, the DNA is TGTGCCAGCAGCCCTTATAACAATCAGCCCCAGCATTTT.

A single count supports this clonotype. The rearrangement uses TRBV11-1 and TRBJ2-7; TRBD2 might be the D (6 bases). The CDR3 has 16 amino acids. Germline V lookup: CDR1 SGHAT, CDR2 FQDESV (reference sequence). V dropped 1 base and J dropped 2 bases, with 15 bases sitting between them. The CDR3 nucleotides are TGTGCCAGCAGCTTAGACGGGACTCGCGGCGCCTACGAGCAGTACTTC. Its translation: CASSLDGTRGAYEQYF.

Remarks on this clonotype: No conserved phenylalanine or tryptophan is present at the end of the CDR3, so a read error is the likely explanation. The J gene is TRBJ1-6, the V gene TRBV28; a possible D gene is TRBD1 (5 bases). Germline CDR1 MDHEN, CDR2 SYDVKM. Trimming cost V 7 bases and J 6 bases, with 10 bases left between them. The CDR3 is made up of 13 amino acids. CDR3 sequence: CASTGGGNSPLHL. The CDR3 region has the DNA TGTGCCAGCACGGGTGGGGGTAATTCACCCCTCCACCTT.

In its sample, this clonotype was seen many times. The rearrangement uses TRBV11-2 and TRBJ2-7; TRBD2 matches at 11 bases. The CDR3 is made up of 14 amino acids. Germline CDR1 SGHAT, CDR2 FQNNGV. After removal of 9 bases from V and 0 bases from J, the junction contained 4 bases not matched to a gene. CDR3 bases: TGTGCCAGTGAACTAGCGGGAGACTCCTACGAGCAGTACTTC. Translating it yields CASELAGDSYEQYF.

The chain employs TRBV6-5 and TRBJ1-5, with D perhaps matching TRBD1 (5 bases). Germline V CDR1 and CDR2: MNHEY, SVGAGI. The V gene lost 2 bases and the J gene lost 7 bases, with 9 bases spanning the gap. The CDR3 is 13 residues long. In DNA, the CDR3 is TGTGCCAGCAGTTACGGGACTGGGCAGCCCCAGCATTTT. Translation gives CASSYGTGQPQHF.

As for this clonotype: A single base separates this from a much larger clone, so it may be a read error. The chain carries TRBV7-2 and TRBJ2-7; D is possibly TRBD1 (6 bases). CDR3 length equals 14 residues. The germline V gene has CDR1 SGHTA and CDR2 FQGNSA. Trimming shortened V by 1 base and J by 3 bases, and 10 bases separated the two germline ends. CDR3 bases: TGTGCCAGCAGCTTAGTGGGACACGGCTACGAGCAGTACTTC. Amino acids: CASSLVGHGYEQYF.

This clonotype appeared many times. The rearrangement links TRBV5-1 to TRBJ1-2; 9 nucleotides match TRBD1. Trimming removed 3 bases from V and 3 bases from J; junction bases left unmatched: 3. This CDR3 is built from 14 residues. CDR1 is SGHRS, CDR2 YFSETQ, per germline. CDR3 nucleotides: TGCGCCAGCAGCTCGACAGGGGGTGACTATGGCTACACCTTC. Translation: CASSSTGGDYGYTF.

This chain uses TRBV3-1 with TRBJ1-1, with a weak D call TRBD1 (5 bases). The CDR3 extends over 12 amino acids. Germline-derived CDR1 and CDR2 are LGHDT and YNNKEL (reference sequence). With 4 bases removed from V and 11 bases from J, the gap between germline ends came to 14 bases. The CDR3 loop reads CASSRQGTRAFF. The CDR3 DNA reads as TGTGCCAGCAGCCGACAAGGGACGAGGGCTTTCTTT. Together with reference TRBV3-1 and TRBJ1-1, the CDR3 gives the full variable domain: DTAVSQTPKYLVTQMGNDKSIKCEQNLGHDTMYWYKQDSKKFLKIMFSYNNKELIINETVPNRFSPKSPDKAHLNLHINSLELGDSAVYFCASSRQGTRAFFGQGTRLTVV.

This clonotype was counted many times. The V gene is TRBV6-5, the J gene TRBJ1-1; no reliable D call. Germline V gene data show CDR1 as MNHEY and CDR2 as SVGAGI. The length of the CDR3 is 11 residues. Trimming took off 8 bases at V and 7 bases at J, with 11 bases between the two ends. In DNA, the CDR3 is TGTGCCAGCTGGGCCGACGGTGAAGCTTTCTTT. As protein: CASWADGEAFF.

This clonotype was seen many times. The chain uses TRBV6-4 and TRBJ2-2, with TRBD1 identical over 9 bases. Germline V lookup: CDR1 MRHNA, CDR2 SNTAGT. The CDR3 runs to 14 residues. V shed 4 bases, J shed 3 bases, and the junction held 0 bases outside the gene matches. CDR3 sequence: CASSGTGDTGELFF. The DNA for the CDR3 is TGTGCCAGCAGTGGGACAGGGGACACCGGGGAGCTGTTTTTT.

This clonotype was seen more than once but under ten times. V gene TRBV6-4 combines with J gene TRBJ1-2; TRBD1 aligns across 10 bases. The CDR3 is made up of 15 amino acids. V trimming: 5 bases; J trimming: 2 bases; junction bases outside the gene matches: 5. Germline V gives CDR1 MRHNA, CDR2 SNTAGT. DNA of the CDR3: TGTGCCAGCAGTCCCGGGACAGGGGAGAACTATGGCTACACCTTC. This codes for CASSPGTGENYGYTF.

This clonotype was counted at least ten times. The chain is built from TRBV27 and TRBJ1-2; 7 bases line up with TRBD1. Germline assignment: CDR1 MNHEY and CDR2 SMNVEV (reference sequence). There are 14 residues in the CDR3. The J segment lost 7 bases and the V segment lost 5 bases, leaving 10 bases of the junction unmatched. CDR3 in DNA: TGTGCCAGCAGTCCGACAGGGTCGAGCGGTGGCTACACCTTC. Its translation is CASSPTGSSGGYTF.

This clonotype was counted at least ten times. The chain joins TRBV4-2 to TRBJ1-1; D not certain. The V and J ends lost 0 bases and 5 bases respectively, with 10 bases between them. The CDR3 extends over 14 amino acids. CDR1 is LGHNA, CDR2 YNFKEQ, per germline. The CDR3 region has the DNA TGTGCCAGCAGCCAAGAAATGGTGGGGACTGAAGCTTTCTTT. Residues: CASSQEMVGTEAFF.

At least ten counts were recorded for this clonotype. CDR3 nucleotides: TGTGCCAGCAGCAAGACAGGGATGGAAGAGACCCAGTACTTC. Protein sequence: CASSKTGMEETQYF. The chain carries TRBV7-3 and TRBJ2-5, with 7 bases that match TRBD1. This CDR3 region has 14 residues. The V gene end was trimmed by 5 bases and the J gene end by 3 bases; junction bases not matched to a gene: 6. Germline V gene sequence: CDR1 SGHTA, CDR2 FQGTGA.

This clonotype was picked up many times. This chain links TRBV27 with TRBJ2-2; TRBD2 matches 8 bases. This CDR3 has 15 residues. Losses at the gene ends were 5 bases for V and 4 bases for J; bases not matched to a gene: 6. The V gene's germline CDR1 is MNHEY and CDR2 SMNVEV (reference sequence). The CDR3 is CASSRAGDSTGELFF. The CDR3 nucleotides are TGTGCCAGCAGTCGAGCGGGAGACTCCACCGGGGAGCTGTTTTTT.

CDR3 bases: TGTGCCAGCAGTTTCTCAATAGATTTTAGCAATCAGCCCCAGCATTTT. This gives the protein CASSFSIDFSNQPQHF. The chain employs TRBV28 and TRBJ1-5; no clear D. The germline V and J ends were trimmed by 3 bases and 0 bases, with 12 bases remaining between them. The germline CDR1 and CDR2 sequences are MDHEN and SYDVKM. The CDR3 extends over 16 amino acids.

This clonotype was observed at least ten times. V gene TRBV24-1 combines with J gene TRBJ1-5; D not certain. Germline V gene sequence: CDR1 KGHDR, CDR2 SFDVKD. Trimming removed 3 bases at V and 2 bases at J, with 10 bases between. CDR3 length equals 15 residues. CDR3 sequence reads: CATSDPSQGNQPQHF. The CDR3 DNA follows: TGTGCCACCAGTGATCCAAGTCAGGGCAATCAGCCCCAGCATTTT.

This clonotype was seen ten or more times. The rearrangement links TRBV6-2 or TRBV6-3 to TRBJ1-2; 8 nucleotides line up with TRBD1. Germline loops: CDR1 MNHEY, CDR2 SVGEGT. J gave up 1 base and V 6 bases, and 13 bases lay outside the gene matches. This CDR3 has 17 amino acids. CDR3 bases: TGTGCCAGCAGCCCTATCGGCCGGACAGGGAGTAACTATGGCTACACCTTC. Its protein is CASSPIGRTGSNYGYTF.